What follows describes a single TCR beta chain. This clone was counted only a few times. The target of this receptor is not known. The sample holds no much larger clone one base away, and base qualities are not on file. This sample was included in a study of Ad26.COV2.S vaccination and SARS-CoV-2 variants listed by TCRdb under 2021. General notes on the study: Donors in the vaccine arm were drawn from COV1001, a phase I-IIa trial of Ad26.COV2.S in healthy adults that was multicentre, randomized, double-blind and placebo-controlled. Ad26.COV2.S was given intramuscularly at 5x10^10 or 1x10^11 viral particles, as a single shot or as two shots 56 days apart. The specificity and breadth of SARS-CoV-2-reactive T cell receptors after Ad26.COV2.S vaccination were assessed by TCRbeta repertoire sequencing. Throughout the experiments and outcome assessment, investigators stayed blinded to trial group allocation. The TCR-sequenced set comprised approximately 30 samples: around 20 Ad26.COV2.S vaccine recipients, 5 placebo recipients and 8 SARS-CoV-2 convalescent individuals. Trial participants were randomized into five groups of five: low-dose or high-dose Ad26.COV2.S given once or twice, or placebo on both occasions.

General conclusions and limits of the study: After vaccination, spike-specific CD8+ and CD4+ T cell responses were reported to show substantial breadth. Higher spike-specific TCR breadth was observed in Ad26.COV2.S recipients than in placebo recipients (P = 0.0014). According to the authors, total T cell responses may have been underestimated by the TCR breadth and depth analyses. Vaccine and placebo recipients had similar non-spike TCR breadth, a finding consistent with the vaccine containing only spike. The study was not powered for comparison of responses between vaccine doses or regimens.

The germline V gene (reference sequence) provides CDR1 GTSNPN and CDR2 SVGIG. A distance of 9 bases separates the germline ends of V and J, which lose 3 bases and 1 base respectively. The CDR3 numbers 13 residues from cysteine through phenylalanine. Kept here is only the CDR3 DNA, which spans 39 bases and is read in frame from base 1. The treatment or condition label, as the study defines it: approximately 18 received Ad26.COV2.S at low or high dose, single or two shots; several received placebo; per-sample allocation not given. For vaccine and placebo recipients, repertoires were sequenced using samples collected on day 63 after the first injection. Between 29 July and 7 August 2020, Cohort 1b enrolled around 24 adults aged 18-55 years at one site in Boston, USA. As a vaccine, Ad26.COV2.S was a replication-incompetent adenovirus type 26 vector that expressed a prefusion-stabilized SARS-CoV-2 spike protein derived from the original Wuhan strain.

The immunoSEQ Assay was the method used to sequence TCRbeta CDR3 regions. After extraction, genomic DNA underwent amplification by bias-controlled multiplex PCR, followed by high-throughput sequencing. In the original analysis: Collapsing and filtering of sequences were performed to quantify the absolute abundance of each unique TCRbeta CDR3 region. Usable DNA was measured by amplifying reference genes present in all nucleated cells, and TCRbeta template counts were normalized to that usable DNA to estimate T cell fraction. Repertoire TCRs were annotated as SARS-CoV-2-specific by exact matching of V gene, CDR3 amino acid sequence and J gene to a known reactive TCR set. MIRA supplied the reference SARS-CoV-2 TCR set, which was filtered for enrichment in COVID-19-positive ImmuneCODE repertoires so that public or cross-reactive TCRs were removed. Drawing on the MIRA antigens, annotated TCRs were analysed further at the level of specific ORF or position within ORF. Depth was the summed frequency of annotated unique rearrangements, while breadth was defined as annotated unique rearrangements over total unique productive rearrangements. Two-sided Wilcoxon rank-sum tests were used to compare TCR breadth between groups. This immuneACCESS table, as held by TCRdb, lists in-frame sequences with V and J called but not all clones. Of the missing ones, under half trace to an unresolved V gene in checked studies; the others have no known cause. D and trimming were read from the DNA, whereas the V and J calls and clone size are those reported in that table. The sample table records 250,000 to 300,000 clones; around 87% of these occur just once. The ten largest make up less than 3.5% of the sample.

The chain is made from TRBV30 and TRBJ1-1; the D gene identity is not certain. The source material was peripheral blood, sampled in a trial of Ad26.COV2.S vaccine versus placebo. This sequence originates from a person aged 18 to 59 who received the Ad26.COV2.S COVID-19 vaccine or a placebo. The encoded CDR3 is CAWSRAGNTEAFF. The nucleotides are TGTGCCTGGAGCCGGGCGGGGAACACTGAAGCTTTCTTT.